One and the same sample provided the 10 T cell receptor beta chains below, sequenced in a study of T cell changes during pregnancy in multiple sclerosis (dated by TCRdb to the late 2010s). Libraries were constructed by the immunoSEQ multiplex PCR assay. The table comes from immuneACCESS by way of TCRdb, which keeps in-frame sequences with V and J called. Part of the clones is missing from these tables; in studies checked, under half for an unresolved V gene and the rest for unknown reasons. The sample records around 57,000 clones, nearly 90% of which are singletons. Around 2.5% of the sample belongs to the ten largest clones. Sample: peripheral blood, taken in the first trimester of pregnancy. The receptors were sampled from a female donor with multiple sclerosis, enrolled in a pregnancy study.

This clone was counted between two and nine times. The chain combines TRBV18 with TRBJ2-1; D is perhaps TRBD1 (6 bases). The CDR3 sequence is 12 residues long. V gave up 6 bases and J gave up 9 bases, with 12 bases separating them. In germline, CDR1 is KGHSH, CDR2 LQKENI. CDR3 protein: CASSRQVSEQFF. In nucleotides, the CDR3 is TGTGCCAGCTCCCGACAGGTCAGTGAGCAGTTCTTC.

The gene calls are TRBV7-9 and TRBJ1-5; D gene uncertain. The CDR3 extends over 16 amino acids. The V and J ends lost 5 bases and 4 bases respectively, with 18 bases between them. Germline loops: CDR1 SEHNR, CDR2 FQNEAQ (reference sequence). CDR3 protein: CASSPSKTNPNQPQHF. DNA of the CDR3: TGTGCCAGCAGCCCCAGTAAAACAAACCCTAATCAGCCCCAGCATTTT.

This chain's CDR3 is CASSSGLREQFF. The DNA of the CDR3 is TGTGCCAGCAGTTCAGGGCTTCGGGAGCAGTTCTTC. This chain links TRBV28 with TRBJ2-1; possibly TRBD1 for D (5 bases). Trimming stripped 4 bases from V and 10 bases from J, with 11 bases between. This CDR3 contains 12 residues. CDR1 is MDHEN and CDR2 is SYDVKM in the germline V gene.

The genes are TRBV7-2 and TRBJ2-2, with TRBD2 matching 8 bases. Germline V gene lookup returns CDR1 SGHTA and CDR2 FQGNSA. With V trimmed by 3 bases and J by 5 bases, 8 bases remained unmatched. The CDR3 loop spans 16 amino acids. CDR3: CASSFVSGGLTGELFF. CDR3 DNA sequence: TGTGCCAGCAGCTTCGTATCGGGAGGGTTAACCGGGGAGCTGTTTTTT. The whole variable domain, filled in from reference TRBV7-2 and TRBJ2-2, reads GAGVSQSPSNKVTEKGKDVELRCDPISGHTALYWYRQSLGQGLEFLIYFQGNSAPDKSGLPSDRFSAERTGGSVSTLTIQRTQQEDSAVYLCASSFVSGGLTGELFFGEGSRLTVL.

For this clone: The same CDR3 arises from other DNA sequences in this sample as well. The chain has TRBV5-1 and TRBJ2-1, with D uncertain. Trimming removed 0 bases from V and 7 bases from J, with 5 bases in between. Germline CDR1 and CDR2: SGHRS and YFSETQ. The CDR3 sequence is 12 residues long. Written as DNA, the CDR3 is TGCGCCAGCAGCTTGGGAGGAAATGAGCAGTTCTTC. Protein: CASSLGGNEQFF.

The V call is TRBV18, the J call TRBJ2-6; no reliable D call. CDR1 and CDR2 (germline): KGHSH, LQKENI. The CDR3 is 14 residues long. V was clipped by 8 bases and J by 0 bases, with 8 bases between them. CDR3: CASHGGSGANVLTF. DNA of the CDR3: TGTGCCAGCCACGGTGGCTCTGGGGCCAACGTCCTGACTTTC.

V usage is TRBV28 and J usage is TRBJ1-5, with D possibly matching TRBD1 (5 bases). CDR1 MDHEN and CDR2 SYDVKM come from the germline V gene. Trimming left V 5 bases short and J 6 bases short, with 8 bases between. The CDR3 is made up of 12 amino acids. CDR3 region: CASSAGGQPQHF. The CDR3, as DNA: TGTGCCAGCAGTGCGGGGGGTCAGCCCCAGCATTTT.

The rearrangement uses TRBV18 and TRBJ2-7; TRBD1 might be the D (6 bases). Germline V gene lookup returns CDR1 KGHSH and CDR2 LQKENI. The ends were cut back, 4 bases at V and 0 bases at J, with 19 bases in the middle. This CDR3 spans 17 amino acids. DNA for the CDR3: TGTGCCAGCTCACTAATGACCGGGACATTAAGCTCCTACGAGCAGTACTTC. This encodes CASSLMTGTLSSYEQYF.

The J gene is TRBJ1-2, the V gene TRBV19; 8 bases are a match to TRBD1. Trimming removed 6 bases from V and 6 bases from J; junction bases left unmatched: 6. The CDR3 loop spans 13 amino acids. The germline V gene encodes CDR1 LNHDA and CDR2 SQIVND (reference sequence). CDR3 DNA: TGTGCCAGTAGGGACAGGGAAAGCGATGGCTACACCTTC. Its protein product is CASRDRESDGYTF. Full variable domain (missing parts from reference TRBV19 and TRBJ1-2): DGGITQSPKYLFRKEGQNVTLSCEQNLNHDAMYWYRQDPGQGLRLIYYSQIVNDFQKGDIAEGYSVSREKKESFPLTVTSAQKNPTAFYLCASRDRESDGYTFGSGTRLTVV.

This clone was seen once. The J gene is TRBJ1-1, the V gene TRBV5-1, with TRBD1 matching over 7 bases. With 4 bases clipped from V and 2 bases from J, the junction kept 5 bases outside the gene matches. CDR1 is SGHRS and CDR2 is YFSETQ in the germline V gene. The CDR3 loop spans 14 amino acids. The CDR3 protein is CASSPGGGNTEAFF. The DNA of the CDR3 is TGCGCCAGCAGCCCCGGAGGGGGCAACACTGAAGCTTTCTTT. Based on the CDR3 plus reference TRBV5-1 and TRBJ1-1, the full variable domain is KAGVTQTPRYLIKTRGQQVTLSCSPISGHRSVSWYQQTPGQGLQFLFEYFSETQRNKGNFPGRFSGRQFSNSRSEMNVSTLELGDSALYLCASSPGGGNTEAFFGQGTRLTVV.